A selection of T cell receptor beta chains follows, all from one sample in a study of identical twins. One entry per CDR3 protein, called by TCRdb with MiXCR from the 5' RACE reads. Of roughly 690,000 distinct CDR3 sequences listed, less than 25% were seen once; the top ten hold over 4%. The sample was also reused in another study, on T cells expressing NK-cell markers.

Sequenced sample: PBMCs. These receptor sequences come from a woman in her late teens or twenties in good health. Both conserved end residues are part of each CDR3. D genes are given only for firm matches. Where a row states a size, it is once, few, many or the class of an expanded clone; other rows omit it.

DNA: TGTGCCAGCAGTTTTTCTAGATTAGTTGACGAGCAGTACTTC
CDR3: CASSFSRLVDEQYF
size: few
D: NA
V: TRBV27
J: TRBJ2-7

DNA: TGTGCCAGCAGCACCTACGAGCAGTACTTC
CDR3: CASSTYEQYF
size: many
D: NA
V: TRBV14
J: TRBJ2-7

DNA: TGCAGCGTTGATCAGGGAAGAGAAGCTTTCTTT
CDR3: CSVDQGREAFF
size: few
D: NA
V: TRBV29-1
J: TRBJ1-1

DNA: TGTGCCAGCAGTTTTAGCGGGGGGACCACTTATGAGCAGTTCTTC
CDR3: CASSFSGGTTYEQFF
size: NA
D: TRBD2
V: TRBV27
J: TRBJ2-1

DNA: TGCAGCTCTGACGGGGGACTTGAGCAGTTCTTC
CDR3: CSSDGGLEQFF
size: NA
D: NA
V: TRBV29-1
J: TRBJ2-1

DNA: TGTGCCAGCAGCTTGAGCAGCCCAAATCAGCCCCAGCATTTT
CDR3: CASSLSSPNQPQHF
size: few
D: NA
V: TRBV7-9
J: TRBJ1-5

DNA: TGTGCCATCAGTGAGTTGATAGCAGATACGCAGTATTTT
CDR3: CAISELIADTQYF
size: few
D: NA
V: TRBV10-3
J: TRBJ2-3

DNA: TGCAGTGCTAGAGTAGGCGGAAGCGGGGCCTACGAGCAGTACTTC
CDR3: CSARVGGSGAYEQYF
size: NA
D: TRBD2
V: TRBV20-1
J: TRBJ2-7

DNA: TGCAGCGTTGAACGGGAGGGAAACACCATATATTTT
CDR3: CSVEREGNTIYF
size: NA
D: NA
V: TRBV29-1
J: TRBJ1-3

DNA: TGCAGTGCTAGAAGGACTAGCGGGAACATGGAACAGTACTTC
CDR3: CSARRTSGNMEQYF
size: few
D: TRBD2
V: TRBV20-1
J: TRBJ2-7

DNA: TGTGCCAGCAGCAAAGGGGTCCACTCAGACAATGAGCAGTTCTTC
CDR3: CASSKGVHSDNEQFF
size: few
D: NA
V: TRBV5-8
J: TRBJ2-1

DNA: TGCAGTGCCAGGGACGGGACTAGTAACTACAATGAGCAGTTCTTC
CDR3: CSARDGTSNYNEQFF
size: NA
D: TRBD2
V: TRBV20-1
J: TRBJ2-1

DNA: TGTGCCAGCAGCCAAGTCGGGACGCCTAACAATGAGCAGTTCTTC
CDR3: CASSQVGTPNNEQFF
size: few
D: NA
V: TRBV12-3/TRBV12-4
J: TRBJ2-1

DNA: TGTGCCAGCAGCCCGATTGTCGCAGGGCCGGACAATGAGCAGTTCTTC
CDR3: CASSPIVAGPDNEQFF
size: NA
D: NA
V: TRBV7-2
J: TRBJ2-1

DNA: TGTGCCAGCAGCCCCCGGGACTCCACAGATACGCAGTATTTT
CDR3: CASSPRDSTDTQYF
size: many
D: NA
V: TRBV6-1
J: TRBJ2-3

DNA: TGCGCCAGCAGCGAGGATCGGATCCTTTACGAGCAGTACTTC
CDR3: CASSEDRILYEQYF
size: few
D: NA
V: TRBV5-1
J: TRBJ2-7

DNA: TGTGCCAGCAGTTTAGGGGTAGCCAAAAACATTCAGTACTTC
CDR3: CASSLGVAKNIQYF
size: few
D: NA
V: TRBV12-3/TRBV12-4
J: TRBJ2-4

DNA: TGTGCCAGCAGTTTGGCGACAGAATCAGACACTGAAGCTTTCTTT
CDR3: CASSLATESDTEAFF
size: few
D: NA
V: TRBV28
J: TRBJ1-1

DNA: TGTGCCAGCAGGACAGGGCCCCGAGAGACCCAGTACTTC
CDR3: CASRTGPRETQYF
size: many
D: TRBD1
V: TRBV12-3/TRBV12-4
J: TRBJ2-5

DNA: TGCAGTGCTAGTAGCCGGGGGCCCGTCCTGGAGACCCAGTACTTC
CDR3: CSASSRGPVLETQYF
size: many
D: NA
V: TRBV20-1
J: TRBJ2-5

DNA: TGTGCCAGCAGTCCGCCGGGACAGGGGTTCGGTATCACCTTC
CDR3: CASSPPGQGFGITF
size: NA
D: TRBD1
V: TRBV27
J: TRBJ1-2

DNA: TGTGCCATCAGTGAGTCGAACAGTGGCTACGAGCAGTACTTC
CDR3: CAISESNSGYEQYF
size: many
D: NA
V: TRBV10-3
J: TRBJ2-7

DNA: TGCAGTGCTCCCAGGGCAGTGGGCGAGACCCAGTACTTC
CDR3: CSAPRAVGETQYF
size: few
D: NA
V: TRBV20-1
J: TRBJ2-5

DNA: TGCGCCAGCAGCTTGGATGTTGGGAATTCTGGCTACACCTTC
CDR3: CASSLDVGNSGYTF
size: NA
D: NA
V: TRBV5-1
J: TRBJ1-2

DNA: TGTGCCAGCAGTACAAGAGGGGGCTCAGTTCGATTAAACTATGGCTACACCTTC
CDR3: CASSTRGGSVRLNYGYTF
size: few
D: TRBD1
V: TRBV12-3/TRBV12-4
J: TRBJ1-2

DNA: TGCGCCAGCAGCCCCCCGGGACTTACCTACGAGCAGTACTTC
CDR3: CASSPPGLTYEQYF
size: NA
D: NA
V: TRBV5-1
J: TRBJ2-7

DNA: TGTGCCAGCAGCGACGGACAGTTCGTGAACACTGAAGCTTTCTTT
CDR3: CASSDGQFVNTEAFF
size: NA
D: NA
V: TRBV5-5
J: TRBJ1-1

DNA: TGCAGCGTCGAACAGGGTTACGCGGAAGCTTTCTTT
CDR3: CSVEQGYAEAFF
size: NA
D: NA
V: TRBV29-1
J: TRBJ1-1

DNA: TGTGCCACCAGCTCCTGGGGAGGGGCCGGCTACACCTTC
CDR3: CATSSWGGAGYTF
size: few
D: NA
V: TRBV15
J: TRBJ1-2

DNA: TGTGCCAGCAGCTCGGACAGGGGGACCTCTGGGGCCAACGTCCTGACTTTC
CDR3: CASSSDRGTSGANVLTF
size: NA
D: TRBD1
V: TRBV7-9
J: TRBJ2-6

DNA: TGCGCCAGCAGCTTGGAGCGGGGCGAAGAGACCCAGTACTTC
CDR3: CASSLERGEETQYF
size: few
D: TRBD2
V: TRBV5-1
J: TRBJ2-5

DNA: TGCAGCGTTGAAGATGTCTCCCGGCAGCAGTTCTTC
CDR3: CSVEDVSRQQFF
size: NA
D: NA
V: TRBV29-1
J: TRBJ2-1

DNA: TGTGCCATCAGTGAGCGGGGTGGAAGCTCGAACACCGGGGAGCTGTTTTTT
CDR3: CAISERGGSSNTGELFF
size: few
D: NA
V: TRBV10-3
J: TRBJ2-2

DNA: TGTGCCAGCTCACCACCTACGTATTTACGGCAGTACTTC
CDR3: CASSPPTYLRQYF
size: few
D: NA
V: TRBV18
J: TRBJ2-7

DNA: TGCGCCAGCAGCCAAGATAGGGACAGAGGGGAGACCCAGTACTTC
CDR3: CASSQDRDRGETQYF
size: NA
D: TRBD1
V: TRBV4-3
J: TRBJ2-5

DNA: TGCAGTGCTAGTCCCGGGGCAGGGGCCTACGAGCAGTACTTC
CDR3: CSASPGAGAYEQYF
size: NA
D: NA
V: TRBV20-1
J: TRBJ2-7

DNA: TGTGCCAGCAGTTACTCGCGAGCGGGTGGGTACAATGAGCAGTTCTTC
CDR3: CASSYSRAGGYNEQFF
size: few
D: NA
V: TRBV6-5
J: TRBJ2-1

DNA: TGTGCCACCAGCAGAGAAGTCCCTAGCACAGATACGCAGTATTTT
CDR3: CATSREVPSTDTQYF
size: NA
D: NA
V: TRBV15
J: TRBJ2-3

DNA: TGCAGTGCTAGCGGGGGGAGGGACAGACCCTACGAGCAGTACTTC
CDR3: CSASGGRDRPYEQYF
size: NA
D: NA
V: TRBV20-1
J: TRBJ2-7

DNA: TGCAGCGCGGGGGATTACAATGAGCAGTTCTTC
CDR3: CSAGDYNEQFF
size: NA
D: TRBD2
V: TRBV20-1
J: TRBJ2-1

DNA: TGTGCCAGCAGCGCCGCCGAGGAGCAGTTCTTC
CDR3: CASSAAEEQFF
size: NA
D: NA
V: TRBV7-9
J: TRBJ2-1

DNA: TGTGCCAGCAGCCTACAGGGGGCCGTGAACACCGGGGAGCTGTTTTTT
CDR3: CASSLQGAVNTGELFF
size: NA
D: TRBD1
V: TRBV7-9
J: TRBJ2-2

DNA: TGTGCCAGCAGTGAAGGGCCGACAGGGGAAACAGGGGAGACCCAGTACTTC
CDR3: CASSEGPTGETGETQYF
size: NA
D: TRBD1
V: TRBV2
J: TRBJ2-5

DNA: TGTGCCAGCAGCTTGGGGGACAGTTTCTACGAGCAGTACTTC
CDR3: CASSLGDSFYEQYF
size: few
D: TRBD1
V: TRBV5-8
J: TRBJ2-7

DNA: TGCGGACTATTAGTGGGGACTAGCGGGAATTTCGGTGAGCAGTTCTTC
CDR3: CGLLVGTSGNFGEQFF
size: NA
D: TRBD2
V: TRBV20-1
J: TRBJ2-1

DNA: TGCAGTGGGACAGGGGGCTCACACTACGAGCAGTACTTC
CDR3: CSGTGGSHYEQYF
size: NA
D: TRBD1
V: TRBV20-1
J: TRBJ2-7